These T cell receptor beta chains were read from a single sample in a study of T cell responses to AZD1222 COVID-19 vaccine. Clones were sequenced by immunoSEQ multiplex PCR, and TCRdb holds only the in-frame ones, with some missing. The sample has 120,000 or so clones, 85% to 90% seen once. The input for sequencing was peripheral blood, taken on day 0 of AZD1222 vaccination. The receptor set was obtained from an adult in good health. The CDR3 runs from the conserved cysteine through the conserved F or W. Each record gives: CDR3 protein, CDR3 DNA, clone size, V gene, D gene, J gene. D genes are given only for firm matches. Not all rows give a size; the values are once, few, many and, for expanded clones, a class.

CDR3: CASSVPGARGYTF
DNA: TGTGCCAGTAGTGTTCCGGGGGCCCGGGGCTACACCTTC
size: once
V: TRBV19
D: .
J: TRBJ1-2

CDR3: CASGNQPQHF
DNA: TGTGCCAGCGGGAATCAGCCCCAGCATTTT
size: .
V: TRBV28
D: .
J: TRBJ1-5

CDR3: CSVARRQQAEAFF
DNA: TGCAGCGTTGCCAGAAGACAGCAGGCTGAAGCTTTCTTT
size: few
V: TRBV29-1
D: .
J: TRBJ1-1

CDR3: CASSLGNNYGYTF
DNA: TGCGCCAGCAGCTTAGGGAATAACTATGGCTACACCTTC
size: .
V: TRBV5-1
D: .
J: TRBJ1-2

CDR3: CASSPPMYSGNTIYF
DNA: TGTGCCAGCTCACCACCTATGTACTCTGGAAACACCATATATTTT
size: .
V: TRBV18
D: .
J: TRBJ1-3

CDR3: CASIHTSGSDTQYF
DNA: TGTGCCAGCATCCACACATCCGGGTCAGATACGCAGTATTTT
size: .
V: TRBV7-2
D: .
J: TRBJ2-3

CDR3: CAWSPSDYGYTF
DNA: TGTGCCTGGAGCCCCTCGGACTATGGCTACACCTTC
size: .
V: TRBV30
D: .
J: TRBJ1-2

CDR3: CASSPGTGYTEAFF
DNA: TGCGCCAGCAGCCCCGGGACAGGGTACACTGAAGCTTTCTTT
size: .
V: TRBV5-1
D: TRBD1
J: TRBJ1-1

CDR3: CASSFRTGSPLYGYTF
DNA: TGTGCCAGCAGTTTCAGGACAGGGAGCCCCCTCTATGGCTACACCTTC
size: few
V: TRBV28
D: TRBD1
J: TRBJ1-2

CDR3: CASSSPISGRGSYEQYF
DNA: TGTGCCAGCAGCTCCCCCATTAGCGGGAGGGGGAGCTACGAGCAGTACTTC
size: .
V: TRBV9
D: TRBD2
J: TRBJ2-7

CDR3: CAWSVRRGPKNEQYF
DNA: TGTGCCTGGAGTGTACGTAGGGGGCCTAAAAACGAGCAGTACTTC
size: .
V: TRBV30
D: TRBD1
J: TRBJ2-7

CDR3: CASSSDRGQPQHF
DNA: TGTGCCAGCAGTTCAGATCGGGGTCAGCCCCAGCATTTT
size: .
V: TRBV7-9
D: .
J: TRBJ1-5

CDR3: CASSDPTGAGNTIYF
DNA: TGTGCCAGCAGTGACCCTACAGGGGCTGGAAACACCATATATTTT
size: .
V: TRBV2
D: TRBD1
J: TRBJ1-3

CDR3: CASSPEGEKLFF
DNA: TGTGCCAGCAGCCCGGAAGGAGAAAAACTGTTTTTT
size: few
V: TRBV2
D: .
J: TRBJ1-4

CDR3: CASSARQDLYEQYF
DNA: TGTGCCAGCAGCGCCCGACAGGATCTCTACGAGCAGTACTTC
size: .
V: TRBV5-6
D: .
J: TRBJ2-7

CDR3: CASSPSSQGGRETQYF
DNA: TGTGCCAGCTCACCTTCCTCCCAGGGTGGCCGAGAGACCCAGTACTTC
size: .
V: TRBV18
D: .
J: TRBJ2-5

CDR3: CASSQDPGSYEQYF
DNA: TGTGCCAGCAGCCAGGACCCCGGCTCCTACGAGCAGTACTTC
size: .
V: TRBV2
D: .
J: TRBJ2-7

CDR3: CASSPGGGNQPQHF
DNA: TGTGCCAGCTCACCAGGGGGTGGCAATCAGCCCCAGCATTTT
size: .
V: TRBV18
D: .
J: TRBJ1-5

CDR3: CASSILGGSGNTIYF
DNA: TGTGCCAGTAGTATTTTGGGAGGCTCTGGAAACACCATATATTTT
size: .
V: TRBV19
D: .
J: TRBJ1-3

CDR3: CASTVGTSDHTAFYEQYF
DNA: TGTGCCAGCACCGTAGGGACTAGCGACCACACCGCCTTCTACGAGCAGTACTTC
size: .
V: TRBV6-4
D: TRBD2
J: TRBJ2-7

CDR3: CASNTGVGSYNEQFF
DNA: TGTGCCAGCAACACAGGGGTTGGGTCCTACAATGAGCAGTTCTTC
size: once
V: TRBV5-5
D: TRBD1
J: TRBJ2-1

CDR3: CASSTDGNEQFF
DNA: TGTGCCAGCAGTACGGACGGAAATGAGCAGTTCTTC
size: .
V: TRBV2
D: .
J: TRBJ2-1

CDR3: CASSYLGLNNSPLHF
DNA: TGTGCCAGCAGTTATTTGGGTTTGAATAATTCACCCCTCCACTTT
size: .
V: TRBV2
D: .
J: TRBJ1-6

CDR3: CASSRLAGQEYEQYF
DNA: TGTGCCAGCAGCAGACTAGCGGGACAAGAATACGAGCAGTACTTC
size: .
V: TRBV6-5
D: TRBD2
J: TRBJ2-7

CDR3: CARTGRDRGQSGGDNEQFF
DNA: TGTGCCAGGACCGGGAGGGACAGGGGGCAAAGCGGGGGCGACAATGAGCAGTTCTTC
size: once
V: TRBV6-4
D: TRBD1
J: TRBJ2-1

CDR3: CATSDFSPSGQETQYF
DNA: TGTGCCACCAGTGATTTCTCCCCTAGCGGACAAGAGACCCAGTACTTC
size: .
V: TRBV24-1
D: TRBD2
J: TRBJ2-5

CDR3: CASSLGRADTEAFF
DNA: TGTGCCAGCAGCTTAGGCAGGGCGGACACTGAAGCTTTCTTT
size: .
V: TRBV7-8
D: .
J: TRBJ1-1

CDR3: CASSLRSGGSYNSPLHF
DNA: TGTGCCAGCAGCCTAAGGAGCGGGGGGTCCTATAATTCACCCCTCCACTTT
size: .
V: TRBV7-2
D: .
J: TRBJ1-6

CDR3: CASSSLSGSTMGEQYF
DNA: TGTGCCAGCAGCTCCTTGTCCGGGTCAACTATGGGGGAGCAGTACTTC
size: .
V: TRBV11-2
D: .
J: TRBJ2-7

CDR3: CASSARDRGSNTEAFF
DNA: TGTGCCAGCAGCGCCCGGGACAGGGGGTCGAACACTGAAGCTTTCTTT
size: .
V: TRBV7-8
D: TRBD1
J: TRBJ1-1

CDR3: CASSYSTRGPYYGYTF
DNA: TGTGCCAGCAGTTACTCGACCAGGGGCCCCTACTATGGCTACACCTTC
size: .
V: TRBV6-5
D: .
J: TRBJ1-2

CDR3: CASSLSGGNTEAFF
DNA: TGTGCCAGCAGTTTGTCGGGCGGGAACACTGAAGCTTTCTTT
size: .
V: TRBV27
D: .
J: TRBJ1-1

CDR3: CASSQGGYGYTF
DNA: TGTGCCAGCAGCCAGGGGGGGTATGGCTACACCTTC
size: .
V: TRBV3-1/TRBV3-2
D: .
J: TRBJ1-2

CDR3: CASSLVGEVRGYTF
DNA: TGTGCCAGCAGCTTAGTCGGGGAGGTACGCGGCTACACCTTC
size: .
V: TRBV7-9
D: .
J: TRBJ1-2

CDR3: CASTGGGPYEQYF
DNA: TGTGCCAGCACAGGGGGGGGACCCTACGAGCAGTACTTC
size: .
V: TRBV28
D: .
J: TRBJ2-7

CDR3: CASSALRQAGGLGYTF
DNA: TGTGCCAGCAGCGCCCTTAGACAGGCCGGGGGCCTTGGCTACACCTTC
size: .
V: TRBV2
D: .
J: TRBJ1-2

CDR3: CASSPAPGTGGYEQYF
DNA: TGTGCCAGCAGCCCCGCCCCGGGGACAGGGGGCTACGAGCAGTACTTC
size: .
V: TRBV7-8
D: TRBD1
J: TRBJ2-7

CDR3: CATMGLGEKLFF
DNA: TGTGCCACTATGGGGCTGGGTGAAAAACTGTTTTTT
size: once
V: TRBV6-5
D: .
J: TRBJ1-4

CDR3: CASSQGTSGRQETQYF
DNA: TGTGCCAGCAGCCAGGGGACTAGCGGGAGGCAAGAGACCCAGTACTTC
size: .
V: TRBV7-9
D: TRBD2
J: TRBJ2-5

CDR3: CASSASGTAFYEQYF
DNA: TGTGCCAGCAGCGCCTCCGGGACAGCTTTCTACGAGCAGTACTTC
size: .
V: TRBV9
D: TRBD1
J: TRBJ2-7

CDR3: CASSEVASSYNEQFF
DNA: TGTGCCAGCAGTGAAGTAGCGAGCTCCTACAATGAGCAGTTCTTC
size: .
V: TRBV2
D: .
J: TRBJ2-1

CDR3: CASSLGGRARATNEKLFF
DNA: TGTGCCAGCAGCTTAGGAGGGAGGGCCCGTGCAACTAATGAAAAACTGTTTTTT
size: few
V: TRBV11-2
D: .
J: TRBJ1-4

CDR3: CASSLGNEQFF
DNA: TGTGCCAGCAGCTTGGGGAATGAGCAGTTCTTC
size: .
V: TRBV11-2
D: .
J: TRBJ2-1

CDR3: CASSLVAYRANTGELFF
DNA: TGTGCCAGCAGCTTGGTGGCCTACAGAGCGAACACCGGGGAGCTGTTTTTT
size: .
V: TRBV5-4
D: .
J: TRBJ2-2

CDR3: CASSRTGARTDTQYF
DNA: TGTGCCAGCAGTAGAACAGGGGCCCGCACAGATACGCAGTATTTT
size: .
V: TRBV6-2/TRBV6-3
D: TRBD1
J: TRBJ2-3